The rows below give T cell receptor beta chains drawn from one sample of a study of blood T cells in healthy people across ages. TCRdb independently ran MiXCR on the 5' RACE reads; one entry per CDR3 protein. The sample shows around 850,000 distinct CDR3 sequences, 30% to 45% of them seen only once. Material: blood. These receptors came from a young man in good health. CDR3s leave out the opening cysteine and the closing phenylalanine or tryptophan.

ASSPRKGYIVVSDTQY,TRBV25-1
ASSPGFSWDEQF,TRBV18
ASSPRGREAF,TRBV6-5
ASSLQGITGADTQY,TRBV7-2
SVERRLVNEQF,TRBV29-1
ASRGGILNTEAF,TRBV6-2/TRBV6-3
ASSLKGLNSPLH,TRBV7-3
SARQKIEAF,TRBV20-1
SGRDSRYEQY,TRBV20-1
ASTLKRGPCSYEQY,TRBV5-1
SAPPKEGSADTQY,TRBV20-1
ASSLWTGNERY,TRBV5-1
SAPRLQGAGNEQF,TRBV20-1
ASSLVGGTNTEAF,TRBV11-2
AVGGVGNEQF,TRBV27
ASATTGGGDEQY,TRBV12-5
ASSLRGRKASYEQY,TRBV7-6
AGSPAKYNEQY,TRBV12-3/TRBV12-4
ASTASSHLNYGYT,TRBV2
ASSNSDNREGYT,TRBV7-3
ASSLGLTSGGDEQF,TRBV5-1
ASSGPGAAEQY,TRBV7-9
ASSLAVRSNEKLF,TRBV5-5
SARQASNTGELF,TRBV20-1
SARWARDDYGYT,TRBV20-1
ASSPRDGERVDTEAF,TRBV9
ASSPWGERDTEAF,TRBV4-2
AISETEAPPEQF,TRBV10-3
ASSLEDGYEQY,TRBV7-2
ASSSVGQETQY,TRBV11-2
ASSVQGRNSPLH,TRBV28
ASSVLGTGVRSPLH,TRBV7-2
ASSLAGRGYEAF,TRBV12-3/TRBV12-4